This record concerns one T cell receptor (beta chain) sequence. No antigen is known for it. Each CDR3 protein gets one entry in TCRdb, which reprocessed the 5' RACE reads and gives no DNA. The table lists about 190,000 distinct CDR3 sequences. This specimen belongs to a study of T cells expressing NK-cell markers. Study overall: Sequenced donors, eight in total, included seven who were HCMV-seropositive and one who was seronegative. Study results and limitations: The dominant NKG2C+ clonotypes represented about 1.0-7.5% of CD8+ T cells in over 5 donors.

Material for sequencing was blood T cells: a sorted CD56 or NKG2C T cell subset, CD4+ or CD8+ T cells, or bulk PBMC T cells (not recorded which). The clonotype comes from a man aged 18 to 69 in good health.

The CDR3 sequence is CASTALAGHTDTQYF. The chain has TRBV28 and TRBJ2-3; TCRdb calls TRBD2, which cannot be checked without DNA. Germline CDR1 MDHEN, CDR2 SYDVKM. There are 15 residues in the CDR3.